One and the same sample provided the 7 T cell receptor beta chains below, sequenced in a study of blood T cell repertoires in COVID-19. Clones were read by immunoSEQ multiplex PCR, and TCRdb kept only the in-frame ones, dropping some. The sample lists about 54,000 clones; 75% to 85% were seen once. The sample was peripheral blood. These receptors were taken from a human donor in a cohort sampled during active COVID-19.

DNA for the CDR3: TGTGCCAGCAGCCAAGCAAGCTTGCAGGGGGGCGAGCAGTACTTC. Its protein product is CASSQASLQGGEQYF. The chain is built from TRBV7-9 and TRBJ2-7, with D maybe TRBD1 (7 bases). The V end was cut by 5 bases, the J end by 6 bases, with 20 bases between. The CDR3 contains 15 residues. Per the germline V gene, CDR1 is SEHNR and CDR2 is FQNEAQ (reference sequence).

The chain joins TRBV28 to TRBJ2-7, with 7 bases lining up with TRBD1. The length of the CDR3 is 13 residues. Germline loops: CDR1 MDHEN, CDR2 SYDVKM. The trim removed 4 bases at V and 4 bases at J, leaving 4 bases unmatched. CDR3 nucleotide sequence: TGTGCCAGCAGTTCGGGACAGCCTTACGAGCAGTACTTC. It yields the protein CASSSGQPYEQYF. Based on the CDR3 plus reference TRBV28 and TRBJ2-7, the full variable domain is DVKVTQSSRYLVKRTGEKVFLECVQDMDHENMFWYRQDPGLGLRLIYFSYDVKMKEKGDIPEGYSVSREKKERFSLILESASTNQTSMYLCASSSGQPYEQYFGPGTRLTVT.

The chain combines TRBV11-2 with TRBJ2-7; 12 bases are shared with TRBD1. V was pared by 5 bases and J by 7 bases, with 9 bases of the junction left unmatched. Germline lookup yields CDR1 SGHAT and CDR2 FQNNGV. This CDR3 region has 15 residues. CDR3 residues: CASSPSGQGALEQYF. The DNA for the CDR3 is TGTGCCAGCAGCCCTTCGGGACAGGGGGCGTTAGAGCAGTACTTC.

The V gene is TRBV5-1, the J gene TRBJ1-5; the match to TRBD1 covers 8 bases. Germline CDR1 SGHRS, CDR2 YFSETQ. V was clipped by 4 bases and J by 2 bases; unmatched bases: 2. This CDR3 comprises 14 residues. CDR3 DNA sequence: TGCGCCAGCAGCCCGACAGGGGGCAATCAGCCCCAGCATTTT. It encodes CASSPTGGNQPQHF.

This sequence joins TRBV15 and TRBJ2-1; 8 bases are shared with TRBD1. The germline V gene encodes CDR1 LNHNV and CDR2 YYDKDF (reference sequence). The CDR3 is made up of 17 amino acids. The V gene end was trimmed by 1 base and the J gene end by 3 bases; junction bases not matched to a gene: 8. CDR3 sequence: CATSRGLGTGDYNEQFF. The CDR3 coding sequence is TGTGCCACCAGCAGAGGGTTAGGGACAGGCGACTACAATGAGCAGTTCTTC.

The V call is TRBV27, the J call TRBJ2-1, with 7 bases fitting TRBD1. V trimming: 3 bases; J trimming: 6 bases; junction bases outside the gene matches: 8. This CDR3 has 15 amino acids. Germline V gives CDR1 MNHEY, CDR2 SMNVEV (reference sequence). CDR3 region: CASSFRRTGANEQFF. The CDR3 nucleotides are TGTGCCAGCAGTTTTAGGAGGACAGGCGCCAATGAGCAGTTCTTC.

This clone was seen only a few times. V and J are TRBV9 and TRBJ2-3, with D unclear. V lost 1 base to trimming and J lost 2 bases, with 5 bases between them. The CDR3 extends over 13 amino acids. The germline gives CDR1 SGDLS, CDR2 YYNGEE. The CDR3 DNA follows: TGTGCCAGCAGCGTATCCAACACAGATACGCAGTATTTT. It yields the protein CASSVSNTDTQYF. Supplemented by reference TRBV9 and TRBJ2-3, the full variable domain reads DSGVTQTPKHLITATGQRVTLRCSPRSGDLSVYWYQQSLDQGLQFLIQYYNGEERAKGNILERFSAQQFPDLHSELNLSSLELGDSALYFCASSVSNTDTQYFGPGTRLTVL.